Below, 22 T cell receptor beta chains from the same sample are listed, as sequenced in a study of a mutant IDH1 vaccine in newly diagnosed glioma. These receptors lack a known antigen. The time point is: week 23, last vaccination. Vaccination used 300 ug of mutant IDH1 20-mer peptide per dose, with topical imiquimod. TCRdb keeps only in-frame clones here, not all; method: immunoSEQ multiplex PCR. The data show about 82,000 clones, approximately 85% seen once. The sample consisted of PBMCs, taken from a glioma patient whose treatment included an IDH1 peptide vaccine. These receptors all stem from a man between 25 and 39 years old with glioma. Some clones in this sample may be carry-over from other donors' samples.

The rearrangement joins TRBV15 to TRBJ2-5, with TRBD1 as a possible D gene (5 bases). The V gene lost 0 bases and the J gene lost 5 bases, with 7 bases spanning the gap. The CDR3 runs to 13 residues. Germline assignment: CDR1 LNHNV and CDR2 YYDKDF (reference sequence). CDR3 region: CATSRDPGETQYF. The CDR3 DNA is TGTGCCACCAGCAGAGATCCAGGGGAGACCCAGTACTTC. The complete variable domain, with remaining parts taken from reference TRBV15 and TRBJ2-5, reads DAMVIQNPRYQVTQFGKPVTLSCSQTLNHNVMYWYQQKSSQAPKLLFHYYDKDFNNEADTPDNFQSRRPNTSFCFLDIRSPGLGDTAMYLCATSRDPGETQYFGPGTRLLVL.

The table lists this clone with a few counts. The chain employs TRBV7-2 and TRBJ1-2, with D maybe TRBD1 (5 bases). CDR1 SGHTA and CDR2 FQGNSA come from the germline V gene. The CDR3 is 15 amino acids. Trimming took off 6 bases at V and 0 bases at J, with 14 bases between the two ends. The chain's CDR3 is CASRPGGVTNYGYTF. DNA of the CDR3: TGTGCCAGCAGGCCGGGGGGGGTAACTAACTATGGCTACACCTTC.

This rearrangement joins TRBV9 to TRBJ1-3; possibly TRBD1 for D (5 bases). Trimming cost V 0 bases and J 1 base, with 20 bases left between them. CDR3 length equals 19 residues. Germline V gives CDR1 SGDLS, CDR2 YYNGEE. This chain's CDR3 is CASSVGEGPPPISGNTIYF. CDR3 sequence (DNA): TGTGCCAGCAGCGTAGGTGAGGGGCCGCCTCCTATTTCTGGAAACACCATATATTTT.

The chain has TRBV28 and TRBJ2-7; a weak D match, TRBD1 (7 bases). This CDR3 spans 14 amino acids. The V gene's germline CDR1 is MDHEN and CDR2 SYDVKM. V was clipped by 2 bases and J by 2 bases, with 10 bases between them. The CDR3 reads CASSLAGGTYEQYF. The CDR3, as DNA: TGTGCCAGCAGTTTAGCAGGGGGGACCTACGAGCAGTACTTC.

The rearrangement links TRBV5-1 to TRBJ2-1; D is perhaps TRBD1 (5 bases). Looked up from germline, CDR1 is SGHRS and CDR2 is YFSETQ. V was shortened by 1 base and J by 4 bases, with 12 bases between the two germline ends. CDR3 length equals 15 residues. The CDR3: CASSLMIGAYNEQFF. CDR3 DNA sequence: TGCGCCAGCAGCTTGATGATAGGGGCTTACAATGAGCAGTTCTTC. Looking up the rest from reference TRBV5-1 and TRBJ2-1 gives the full variable domain: KAGVTQTPRYLIKTRGQQVTLSCSPISGHRSVSWYQQTPGQGLQFLFEYFSETQRNKGNFPGRFSGRQFSNSRSEMNVSTLELGDSALYLCASSLMIGAYNEQFFGPGTRLTVL.

The V gene is TRBV16, the J gene TRBJ1-1; D is uncertain. This CDR3 contains 12 residues. Germline V gene sequence: CDR1 KGHSY, CDR2 FQNENV. Deletions cut 0 bases from V and 8 bases from J, with 7 bases between. This CDR3 is CASSQSGSEAFF. CDR3 coding DNA: TGTGCCAGCAGCCAATCGGGTAGCGAAGCTTTCTTT.

The chain links TRBV5-6 to TRBJ1-2, with D unresolved. The germline CDR1 and CDR2 sequences are SGHDT and YYEEEE. Trimming shortened V by 0 bases and J by 3 bases, and 15 bases separated the two germline ends. This CDR3 is built from 16 residues. The CDR3 DNA reads as TGTGCCAGCAGCTTGGCGACTAGAACAGCTGACTATGGCTACACCTTC. Protein product: CASSLATRTADYGYTF.

The chain combines TRBV5-4 with TRBJ2-3; possible D gene TRBD2, 5 bases. Germline loops: CDR1 SGHNT, CDR2 YYREEE (reference sequence). Trimming removed 4 bases from V and 7 bases from J, with 10 bases in between. This CDR3 contains 12 residues. Here the CDR3 DNA reads TGTGCCAGCAGCGAGAGGAGGAATACGCAGTATTTT. Its protein product is CASSERRNTQYF.

CDR3 in DNA: TGTGCCAGTAGCACTAACACTGAAGCTTTCTTT. Amino acids: CASSTNTEAFF. J is TRBJ1-1 and V is TRBV19; unclear D gene. Germline lookup yields CDR1 LNHDA and CDR2 SQIVND (reference sequence). This CDR3 has 11 residues. Trimming cost V 6 bases and J 2 bases, with 4 bases left between them.

J is TRBJ2-1 and V is TRBV4-1; D might be TRBD1 (5 bases). CDR1 and CDR2 (germline): MGHRA, YSYEKL. Trimming shortened V by 1 base and J by 6 bases, and 13 bases separated the two germline ends. The CDR3 totals 15 residues. CDR3 bases: TGCGCCAGCAGCCAAGTCGGCAGGGCTTCCAATGAGCAGTTCTTC. Protein sequence: CASSQVGRASNEQFF.

This rearrangement joins TRBV7-2 to TRBJ1-5, with D unresolved. With 5 bases removed from V and 3 bases from J, the gap between germline ends came to 14 bases. Germline CDR1 is SGHTA and CDR2 is FQGNSA. CDR3 length: 15 amino acids. CDR3 loop: CASSPPREFNQPQHF. The CDR3 coding sequence is TGTGCCAGCAGCCCCCCCCGGGAATTCAATCAGCCCCAGCATTTT.

This clone was seen a single time. The gene calls are TRBV4-1 and TRBJ2-7; perhaps TRBD2 as D (6 bases). CDR3 size: 14 residues. CDR1 MGHRA and CDR2 YSYEKL come from the germline V gene. V lost 8 bases to trimming and J lost 0 bases, with 14 bases between them. The CDR3 sequence is CASSVMTSSYEQYF. The DNA of the CDR3 is TGCGCCAGCTCGGTAATGACTAGCTCCTACGAGCAGTACTTC.

The J gene is TRBJ2-1, the V gene TRBV6-1, with D perhaps matching TRBD1 or TRBD2 (5 bases each). V lost 4 bases to trimming and J lost 8 bases, with 12 bases between them. Germline V gene data show CDR1 as MNHNS and CDR2 as SASEGT. This CDR3 spans 13 amino acids. This CDR3 reads CASSGEGWDEQFF. CDR3 nucleotide sequence: TGTGCCAGCAGTGGTGAGGGGTGGGATGAGCAGTTCTTC.

This rearrangement joins TRBV27 to TRBJ1-5; D might be TRBD1 (5 bases). CDR1 is MNHEY, CDR2 SMNVEV, per germline (reference sequence). V was cut by 8 bases and J by 5 bases, with 13 bases left in between. This CDR3 comprises 13 residues. CDR3 DNA: TGTGCCAGCGCGGGAGGGGCCCATCAGCCCCAGCATTTT. Translation: CASAGGAHQPQHF.

This clone turned up a few times. The gene calls are TRBV2 and TRBJ1-1, with D perhaps TRBD1 (6 bases). V was trimmed by 4 bases and J by 5 bases, leaving 23 bases between them. CDR3 size: 17 residues. Germline values: CDR1 SNHLY, CDR2 FYNNEI. The CDR3 region is CASSGTGNSPGGTEAFF. The CDR3, as DNA: TGTGCCAGCAGTGGAACAGGGAACTCACCCGGAGGGACTGAAGCTTTCTTT.

The J gene is TRBJ2-3, the V gene TRBV7-2; 9 nucleotides match TRBD1. After removal of 5 bases from V and 1 base from J, the junction contained 7 bases not matched to a gene. This CDR3 region has 16 residues. Germline V gene data show CDR1 as SGHTA and CDR2 as FQGNSA. CDR3 in DNA: TGTGCCAGCAGCATACAGGGGGCGCGGGGCACAGATACGCAGTATTTT. Amino acids: CASSIQGARGTDTQYF.

The V call is TRBV6-1, the J call TRBJ1-4; maybe TRBD1 (5 bases). The CDR3 has 14 amino acids. Germline V gene lookup returns CDR1 MNHNS and CDR2 SASEGT. Trimming left V 6 bases short and J 5 bases short, with 13 bases between. CDR3 in amino acids: CASRLGTANEKLFF. CDR3 DNA sequence: TGTGCCAGCAGACTCGGGACGGCGAATGAAAAACTGTTTTTT.

This chain links TRBV13 with TRBJ2-7; TRBD2 matches at 11 bases. This CDR3 spans 18 amino acids. Germline assignment: CDR1 PRHDT and CDR2 FYEKMQ (reference sequence). The V segment lost 2 bases and the J segment 2 bases; nucleotides outside the gene matches: 11. CDR3 amino acids: CASSLRPQLAGEPYEQYF. CDR3 DNA: TGTGCCAGCAGCTTAAGGCCCCAACTAGCGGGAGAACCCTACGAGCAGTACTTC.

The CDR3 nucleotides read TGCAGCGTTGTGATGAGGGAGACCCAGTACTTC. It is translated as CSVVMRETQYF. The chain joins TRBV29-1 to TRBJ2-5, with D uncertain. The V end was cut by 4 bases, the J end by 5 bases, with 8 bases between. CDR1 is SQVTM and CDR2 is ANQGSEA in the germline V gene. CDR3 length equals 11 residues.

The genes are TRBV23-1 and TRBJ2-3, with D possibly matching TRBD1 (5 bases). TRBV23-1 has ORF status, its function being uncertain. V shed 11 bases and J shed 5 bases, with 38 bases lying between them. The CDR3 totals 20 residues. Here the CDR3 reads CAGYGRGLLVGIPAEDTQYF. CDR3 in DNA: TGCGCCGGGTACGGAAGGGGCCTACTTGTGGGGATCCCTGCCGAAGATACGCAGTATTTT.

This chain links TRBV7-8 with TRBJ1-3; D may be TRBD1 (6 bases). Germline V gene lookup returns CDR1 SGHVS and CDR2 FQNEAQ. The CDR3 consists of 15 residues. Trimming shortened V by 3 bases and J by 9 bases, and 18 bases separated the two germline ends. The CDR3 DNA reads as TGTGCCAGCAGCTTCGGGGGCGCCCCGGGGACCACCATATATTTT. This encodes CASSFGGAPGTTIYF.

The chain uses TRBV18 and TRBJ1-6, with no clear D. V was shortened by 2 bases and J by 15 bases, with 14 bases between the two germline ends. CDR1 is KGHSH and CDR2 is LQKENI in the germline V gene. The CDR3 is made up of 13 amino acids. The CDR3 here is CASSPIEEDSLHF. In nucleotides, the CDR3 is TGTGCCAGCTCACCAATCGAGGAGGATAGCCTCCACTTT.